The 5 T cell receptor beta chains presented below share a single source sample, sequenced in a study of CD8 T cells in ankylosing spondylitis. MiXCR, applied by TCRdb to the 5' RACE reads, yields one record per CDR3 protein. The table records 300,000 to 400,000 distinct CDR3 sequences, about a fifth of them present only once. Findings of the study overall: Fewer than 10 highly homologous variants formed a TCR beta motif that appeared characteristic of ankylosing spondylitis blood.

These receptors are not linked to any known antigen. Sequenced input: blood, either unsorted or a sorted T cell fraction (not recorded which). Receptors were obtained from a male donor with ankylosing spondylitis.

This clonotype showed up just a few times. The CDR3 DNA follows: TGCAGCGTTGGGGACAGGTTAAAGGCTAACTATGGCTACACCTTC. Protein product: CSVGDRLKANYGYTF. The chain carries TRBV29-1 and TRBJ1-2; 8 nucleotides match TRBD1. After removal of 4 bases from V and 0 bases from J, the junction contained 7 bases not matched to a gene. Germline-derived CDR1 and CDR2 are SQVTM and ANQGSEA. This CDR3 region has 15 residues.

This clonotype was picked up a small number of times. The chain uses TRBV19 and TRBJ2-7, with TRBD1 matching over 10 bases. V lost 4 bases, J lost 1 base, and 4 bases stayed unmatched. CDR3 size: 15 residues. The germline V gene encodes CDR1 LNHDA and CDR2 SQIVND (reference sequence). CDR3 residues: CASSTRQGASYEQYF. Written as DNA, the CDR3 is TGTGCCAGTAGTACCCGACAGGGGGCTTCCTACGAGCAGTACTTC.

This rearrangement joins TRBV7-3 to TRBJ2-2; D gene uncertain. Germline values: CDR1 SGHTA, CDR2 FQGTGA. CDR3 length equals 14 residues. Trimming left V 4 bases short and J 8 bases short, with 14 bases between. The CDR3 spells CASSSAFGAGELFF. The CDR3 DNA follows: TGTGCCAGCAGCTCCGCCTTTGGCGCGGGGGAGCTGTTTTTT.

The rearrangement links TRBV4-2 to TRBJ2-5; TRBD2 aligns across 9 bases. The CDR3 totals 17 residues. The V gene's germline CDR1 is LGHNA and CDR2 YNFKEQ. Trimming took 1 base from V and 5 from J; bases not matched to a gene: 11. The CDR3 bases are TGTGCCAGCAGCCAAGGAACTAGCGGGTGGGCAGGGGAGACCCAGTACTTC. Protein product: CASSQGTSGWAGETQYF.

The rearrangement links TRBV15 to TRBJ1-2; maybe TRBD1 (6 bases). V was cut by 4 bases and J by 4 bases, with 13 bases left in between. Germline assignment: CDR1 LNHNV and CDR2 YYDKDF (reference sequence). This CDR3 is built from 14 residues. CDR3 nucleotide sequence: TGTGCCACCAGCACCCGACAGGTCCTCTATGGCTACACCTTC. It specifies CATSTRQVLYGYTF.